This T cell receptor (beta chain) stems from a study of identical twins. About this clonotype: Its antigen is still unknown.

A universal primer site arose from template switching, and cDNA bore unique molecular identifiers. TCRdb re-called the 5' RACE reads with MiXCR, one entry per CDR3 protein. The sample yields hundreds of thousands of distinct CDR3 sequences, about 7% seen once. Findings and limits, study-wide: There was more out-of-frame TCR alpha sharing in monozygotic twins than models estimated. Abundant beta clonotypes from cord blood bore fewer insertions; memory repertoires lacked this pattern.

All of the donors were Caucasians in good health. Trimming shortened V by 3 bases and J by 4 bases, and 2 bases separated the two germline ends. The CDR3 totals 10 residues. Per the germline V gene, CDR1 is DFQATT and CDR2 is SNEGSKA (reference sequence). The same specimen was also included in a second study, on yellow fever vaccine responses in identical twins.

The sequencing input was PBMCs. The chain joins TRBV20-1 to TRBJ2-3, with D unresolved. This TCR came from a woman between 18 and 29 years old in good health. The CDR3 loop is CSASSDTQYF. CDR3 in DNA: TGCAGTGCTAGTTCAGATACGCAGTATTTT.